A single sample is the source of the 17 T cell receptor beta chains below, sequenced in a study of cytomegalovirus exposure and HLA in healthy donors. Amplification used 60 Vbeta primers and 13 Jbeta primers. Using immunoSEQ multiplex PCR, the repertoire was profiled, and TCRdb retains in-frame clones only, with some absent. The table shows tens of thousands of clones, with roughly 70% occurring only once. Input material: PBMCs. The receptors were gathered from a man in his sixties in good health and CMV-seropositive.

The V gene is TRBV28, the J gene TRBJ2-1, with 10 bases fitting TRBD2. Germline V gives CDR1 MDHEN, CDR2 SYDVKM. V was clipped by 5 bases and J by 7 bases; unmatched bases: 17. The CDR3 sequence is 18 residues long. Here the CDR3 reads CASSPYYAASGSFNEQFF. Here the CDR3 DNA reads TGTGCCAGCAGTCCGTATTACGCAGCTAGCGGGAGCTTTAATGAGCAGTTCTTC.

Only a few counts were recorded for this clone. The DNA of the CDR3 is TGTGCCAGCAGCCAAGGGAGGGGAGAACAGCCCCAGCATTTT. It encodes CASSQGRGEQPQHF. V usage is TRBV16 and J usage is TRBJ1-5; TRBD1 is a possible D gene (5 bases). The CDR3 is made up of 14 amino acids. CDR1 KGHSY and CDR2 FQNENV come from the germline V gene. The V end was cut by 2 bases, the J end by 7 bases, with 12 bases between.

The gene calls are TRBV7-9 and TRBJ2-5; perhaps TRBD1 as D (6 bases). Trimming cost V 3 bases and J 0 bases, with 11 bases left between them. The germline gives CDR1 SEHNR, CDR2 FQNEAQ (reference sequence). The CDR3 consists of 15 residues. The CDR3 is CASSFSQGYQETQYF. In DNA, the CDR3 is TGTGCCAGCAGCTTCTCTCAGGGGTACCAAGAGACCCAGTACTTC.

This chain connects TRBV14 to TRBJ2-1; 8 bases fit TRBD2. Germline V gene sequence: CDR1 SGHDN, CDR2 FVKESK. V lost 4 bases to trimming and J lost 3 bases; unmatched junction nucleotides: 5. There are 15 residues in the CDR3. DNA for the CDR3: TGTGCCAGCAGCCTGCAGACTAGCGTCTACAATGAGCAGTTCTTC. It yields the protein CASSLQTSVYNEQFF. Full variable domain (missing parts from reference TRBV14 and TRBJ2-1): EAGVTQFPSHSVIEKGQTVTLRCDPISGHDNLYWYRRVMGKEIKFLLHFVKESKQDESGMPNNRFLAERTGGTYSTLKVQPAELEDSGVYFCASSLQTSVYNEQFFGPGTRLTVL.

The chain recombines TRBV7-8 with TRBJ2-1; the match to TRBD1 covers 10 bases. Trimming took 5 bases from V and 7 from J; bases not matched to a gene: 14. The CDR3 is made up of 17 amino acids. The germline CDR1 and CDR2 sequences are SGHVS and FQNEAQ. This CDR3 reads CASSAREQRQGANEQFF. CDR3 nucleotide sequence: TGTGCCAGCAGCGCACGTGAACAGAGACAGGGGGCGAATGAGCAGTTCTTC.

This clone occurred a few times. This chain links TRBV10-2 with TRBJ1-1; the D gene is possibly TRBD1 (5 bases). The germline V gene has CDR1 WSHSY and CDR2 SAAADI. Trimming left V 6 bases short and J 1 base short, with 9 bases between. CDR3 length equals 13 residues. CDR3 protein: CASSEDRNTEAFF. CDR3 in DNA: TGCGCCAGCAGCGAAGACAGGAACACTGAAGCTTTCTTT.

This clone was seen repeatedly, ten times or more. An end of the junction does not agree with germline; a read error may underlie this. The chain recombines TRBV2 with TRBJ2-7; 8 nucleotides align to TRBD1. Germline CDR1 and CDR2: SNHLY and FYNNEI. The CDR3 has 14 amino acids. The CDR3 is CASSTSGGSHEQYF. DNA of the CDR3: TGTGCCAGCAGCACTTCAGGGGGCTCCCACGAGCAGTACTTC.

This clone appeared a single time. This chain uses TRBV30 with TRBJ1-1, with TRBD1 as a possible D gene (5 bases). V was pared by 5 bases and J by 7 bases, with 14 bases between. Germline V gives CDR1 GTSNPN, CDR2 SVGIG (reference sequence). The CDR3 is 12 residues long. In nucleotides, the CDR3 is TGTGCCTGGGACCGACAGAGAGGTGAAGCTTTCTTT. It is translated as CAWDRQRGEAFF.

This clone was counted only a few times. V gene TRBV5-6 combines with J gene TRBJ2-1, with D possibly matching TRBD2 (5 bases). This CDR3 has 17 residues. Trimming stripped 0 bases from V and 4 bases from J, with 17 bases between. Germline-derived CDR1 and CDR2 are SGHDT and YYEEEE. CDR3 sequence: CASSLGRGSFYYNEQFF. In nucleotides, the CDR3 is TGTGCCAGCAGCTTGGGAAGAGGGTCTTTTTATTACAATGAGCAGTTCTTC.

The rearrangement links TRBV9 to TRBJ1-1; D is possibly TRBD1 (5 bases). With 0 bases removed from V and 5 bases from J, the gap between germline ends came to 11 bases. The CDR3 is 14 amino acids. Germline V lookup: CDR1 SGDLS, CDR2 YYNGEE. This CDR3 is CASSVGGDATEAFF. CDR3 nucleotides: TGTGCCAGCAGCGTAGGGGGGGACGCGACTGAAGCTTTCTTT.

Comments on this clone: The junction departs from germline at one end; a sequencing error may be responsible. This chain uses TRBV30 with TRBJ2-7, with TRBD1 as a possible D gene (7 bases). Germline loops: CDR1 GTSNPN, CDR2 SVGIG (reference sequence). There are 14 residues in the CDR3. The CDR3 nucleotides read TGTGCCTGGAGACAGGGGACTTACTCCTACAAGCAGTACTTC. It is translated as CAWRQGTYSYKQYF.

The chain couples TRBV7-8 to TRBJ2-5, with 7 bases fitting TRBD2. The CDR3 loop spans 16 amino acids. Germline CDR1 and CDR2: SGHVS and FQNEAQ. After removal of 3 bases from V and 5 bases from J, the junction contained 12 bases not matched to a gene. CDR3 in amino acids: CASSFSAGGSGETQYF. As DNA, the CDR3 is TGTGCCAGCAGCTTCTCCGCGGGCGGGAGTGGGGAGACCCAGTACTTC.

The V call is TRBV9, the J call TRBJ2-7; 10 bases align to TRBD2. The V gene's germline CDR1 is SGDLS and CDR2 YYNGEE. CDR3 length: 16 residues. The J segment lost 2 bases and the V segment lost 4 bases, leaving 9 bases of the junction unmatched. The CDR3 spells CASSPKRTSGAYEQYF. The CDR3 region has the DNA TGTGCCAGCAGCCCGAAGCGGACTAGCGGAGCCTACGAGCAGTACTTC.

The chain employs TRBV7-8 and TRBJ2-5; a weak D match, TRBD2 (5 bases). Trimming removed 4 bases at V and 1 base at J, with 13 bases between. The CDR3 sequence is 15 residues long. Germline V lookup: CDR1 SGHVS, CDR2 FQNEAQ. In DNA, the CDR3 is TGTGCCAGCAGCTATCCCCAAGCGGCCCAAGAGACCCAGTACTTC. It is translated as CASSYPQAAQETQYF.

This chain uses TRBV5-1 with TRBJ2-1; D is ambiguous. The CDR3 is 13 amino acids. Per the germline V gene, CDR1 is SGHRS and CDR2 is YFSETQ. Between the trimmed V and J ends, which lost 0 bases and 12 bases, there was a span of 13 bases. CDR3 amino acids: CASSLALNRGQFF. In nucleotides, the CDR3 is TGCGCCAGCAGCTTGGCACTCAACCGCGGGCAGTTCTTC.

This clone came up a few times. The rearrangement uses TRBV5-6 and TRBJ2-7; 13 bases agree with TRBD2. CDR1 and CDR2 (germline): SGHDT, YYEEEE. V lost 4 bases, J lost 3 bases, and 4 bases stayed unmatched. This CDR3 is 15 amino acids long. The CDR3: CASSAGTSGNYEQYF. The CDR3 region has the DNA TGTGCCAGCAGCGCCGGGACTAGCGGGAACTACGAGCAGTACTTC.

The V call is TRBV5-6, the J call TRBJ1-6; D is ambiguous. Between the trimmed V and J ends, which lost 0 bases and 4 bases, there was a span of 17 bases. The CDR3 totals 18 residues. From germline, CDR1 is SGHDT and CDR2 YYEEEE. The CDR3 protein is CASSLGTGILEYNSPLHF. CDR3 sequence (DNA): TGTGCCAGCAGCTTGGGGACCGGGATCCTGGAATATAATTCACCCCTCCACTTT.